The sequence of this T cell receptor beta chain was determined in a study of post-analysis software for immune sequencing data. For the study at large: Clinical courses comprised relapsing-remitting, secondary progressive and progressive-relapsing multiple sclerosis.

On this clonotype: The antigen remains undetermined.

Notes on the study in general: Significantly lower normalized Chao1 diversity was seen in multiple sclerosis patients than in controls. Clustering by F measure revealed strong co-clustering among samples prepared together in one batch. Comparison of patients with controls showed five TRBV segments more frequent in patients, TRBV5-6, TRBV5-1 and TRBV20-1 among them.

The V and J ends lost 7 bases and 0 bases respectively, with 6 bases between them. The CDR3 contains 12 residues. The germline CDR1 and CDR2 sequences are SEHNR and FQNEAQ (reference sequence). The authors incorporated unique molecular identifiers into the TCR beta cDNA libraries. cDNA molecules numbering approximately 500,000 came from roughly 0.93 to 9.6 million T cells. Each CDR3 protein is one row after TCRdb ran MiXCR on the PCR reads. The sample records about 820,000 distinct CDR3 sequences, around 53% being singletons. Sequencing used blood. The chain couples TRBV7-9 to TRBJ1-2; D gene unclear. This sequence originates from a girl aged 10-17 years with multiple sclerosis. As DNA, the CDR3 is TGTGCCAGCAACTCCTCTAACTATGGCTACACCTTC. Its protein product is CASNSSNYGYTF.